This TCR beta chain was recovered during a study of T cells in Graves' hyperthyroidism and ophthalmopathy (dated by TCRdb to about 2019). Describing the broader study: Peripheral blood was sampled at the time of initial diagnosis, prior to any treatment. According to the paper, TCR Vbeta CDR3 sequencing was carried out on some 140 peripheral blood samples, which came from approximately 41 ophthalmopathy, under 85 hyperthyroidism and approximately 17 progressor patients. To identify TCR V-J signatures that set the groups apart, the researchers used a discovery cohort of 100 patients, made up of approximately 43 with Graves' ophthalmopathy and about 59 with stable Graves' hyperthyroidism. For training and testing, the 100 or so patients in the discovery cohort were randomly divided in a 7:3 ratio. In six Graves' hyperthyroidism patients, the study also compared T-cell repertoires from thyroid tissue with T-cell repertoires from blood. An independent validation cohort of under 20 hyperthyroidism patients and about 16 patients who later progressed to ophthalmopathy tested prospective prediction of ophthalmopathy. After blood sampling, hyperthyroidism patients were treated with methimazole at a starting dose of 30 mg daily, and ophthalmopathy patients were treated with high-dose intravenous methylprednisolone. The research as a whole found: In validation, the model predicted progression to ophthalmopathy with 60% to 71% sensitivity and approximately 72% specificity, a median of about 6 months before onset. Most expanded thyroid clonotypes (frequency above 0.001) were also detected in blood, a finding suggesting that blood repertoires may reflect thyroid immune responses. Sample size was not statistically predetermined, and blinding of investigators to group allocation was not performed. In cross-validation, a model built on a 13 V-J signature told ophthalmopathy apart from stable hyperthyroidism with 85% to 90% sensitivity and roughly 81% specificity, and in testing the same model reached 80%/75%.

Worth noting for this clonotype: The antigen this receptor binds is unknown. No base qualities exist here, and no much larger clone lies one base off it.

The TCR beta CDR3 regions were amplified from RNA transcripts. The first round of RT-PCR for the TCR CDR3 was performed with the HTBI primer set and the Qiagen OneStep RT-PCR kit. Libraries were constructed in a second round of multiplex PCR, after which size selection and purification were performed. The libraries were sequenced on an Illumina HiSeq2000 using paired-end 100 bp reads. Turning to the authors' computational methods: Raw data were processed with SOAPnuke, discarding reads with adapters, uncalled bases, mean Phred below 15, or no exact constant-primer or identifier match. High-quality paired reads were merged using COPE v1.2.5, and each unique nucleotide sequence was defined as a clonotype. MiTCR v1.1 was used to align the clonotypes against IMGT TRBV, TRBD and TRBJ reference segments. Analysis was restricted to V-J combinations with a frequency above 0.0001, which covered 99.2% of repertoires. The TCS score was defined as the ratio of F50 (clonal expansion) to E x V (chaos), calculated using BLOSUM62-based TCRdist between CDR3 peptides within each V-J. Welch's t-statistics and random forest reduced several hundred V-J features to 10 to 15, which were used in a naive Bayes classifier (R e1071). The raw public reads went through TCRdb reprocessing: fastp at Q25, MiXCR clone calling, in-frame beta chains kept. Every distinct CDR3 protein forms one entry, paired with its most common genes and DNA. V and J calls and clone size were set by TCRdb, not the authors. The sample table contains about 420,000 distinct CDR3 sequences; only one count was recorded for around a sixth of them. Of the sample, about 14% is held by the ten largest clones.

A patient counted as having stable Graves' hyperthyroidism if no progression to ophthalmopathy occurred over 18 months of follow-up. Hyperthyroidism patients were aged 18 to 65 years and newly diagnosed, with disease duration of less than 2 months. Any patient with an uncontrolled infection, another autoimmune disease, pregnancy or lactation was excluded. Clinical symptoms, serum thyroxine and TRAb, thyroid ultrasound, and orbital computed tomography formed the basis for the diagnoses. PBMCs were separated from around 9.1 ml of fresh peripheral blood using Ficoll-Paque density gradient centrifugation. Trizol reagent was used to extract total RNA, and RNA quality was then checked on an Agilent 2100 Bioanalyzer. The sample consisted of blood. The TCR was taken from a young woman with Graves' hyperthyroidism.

For the CDR3, the sequence is CASSPVLKTGELFF. DNA sequence: TGTGCCAGCAGTCCCGTACTGAAGACCGGGGAGCTGTTTTTT. The sequence is built from TRBV13 and TRBJ2-2; no D gene call is confident. The cysteine opens and the phenylalanine closes a CDR3 of 14 amino acids. Kept here is only the CDR3 DNA, which spans 42 bases and is read in frame from base 1. The germline V gene (reference sequence) specifies PRHDT as CDR1 and FYEKMQ as CDR2. V and J are truncated by 6 bases and 5 bases respectively, leaving an intervening sequence of 13 bases.